This passage covers 4 T cell receptor beta chains from one sample sequenced in a study of early T cells in non-severe SARS-CoV-2 infection. In TCRdb, the 5' RACE reads were re-called with MiXCR into one record per CDR3 protein. The table lists more than 65,000 distinct CDR3 sequences, roughly an eighth of them singletons. Sequenced material: whole blood. The receptors were sampled from an adult who was a healthcare worker with PCR-confirmed SARS-CoV-2 infection or an uninfected control (not recorded which).

This clonotype was seen repeatedly, ten times or more. The genes are TRBV4-1 and TRBJ2-7; D call uncertain. Germline loops: CDR1 MGHRA, CDR2 YSYEKL. The ends were cut back, 0 bases at V and 6 bases at J, with 6 bases in the middle. The CDR3 contains 12 residues. Here the CDR3 DNA reads TGCGCCAGCAGCCAAGAGGGCGGCGAGCAGTACTTC. Encoded protein: CASSQEGGEQYF.

This clonotype was seen many times. The chain carries TRBV28 and TRBJ1-2; D is ambiguous. Trimming left V 6 bases short and J 4 bases short, with 9 bases between. Looked up from germline, CDR1 is MDHEN and CDR2 is SYDVKM. The CDR3 totals 12 residues. The CDR3 bases are TGTGCCAGCAGCCGGGAACTCTATGGCTACACCTTC. It translates to CASSRELYGYTF.

This clonotype was seen repeatedly, ten times or more. The gene calls are TRBV20-1 and TRBJ1-1, with D perhaps TRBD1 (6 bases). The CDR3 totals 14 residues. V was trimmed by 6 bases and J by 4 bases, leaving 18 bases between them. Per the germline V gene, CDR1 is DFQATT and CDR2 is SNEGSKA (reference sequence). This chain's CDR3 is CSAQPGEGVTEAFF. The CDR3, as DNA: TGCAGTGCACAGCCAGGGGAAGGCGTCACTGAAGCTTTCTTT.

This clonotype was found many times. The V gene is TRBV5-6, the J gene TRBJ2-6; 13 nucleotides align to TRBD2. The CDR3 loop spans 18 amino acids. Germline values: CDR1 SGHDT, CDR2 YYEEEE. Trimming at V came to 4 bases and at J to 0 bases, leaving 4 bases not matched to a gene. The CDR3 nucleotides are TGTGCCAGCAGCCGGACTAGCGGGGGCGACTCTGGGGCCAACGTCCTGACTTTC. This codes for CASSRTSGGDSGANVLTF.